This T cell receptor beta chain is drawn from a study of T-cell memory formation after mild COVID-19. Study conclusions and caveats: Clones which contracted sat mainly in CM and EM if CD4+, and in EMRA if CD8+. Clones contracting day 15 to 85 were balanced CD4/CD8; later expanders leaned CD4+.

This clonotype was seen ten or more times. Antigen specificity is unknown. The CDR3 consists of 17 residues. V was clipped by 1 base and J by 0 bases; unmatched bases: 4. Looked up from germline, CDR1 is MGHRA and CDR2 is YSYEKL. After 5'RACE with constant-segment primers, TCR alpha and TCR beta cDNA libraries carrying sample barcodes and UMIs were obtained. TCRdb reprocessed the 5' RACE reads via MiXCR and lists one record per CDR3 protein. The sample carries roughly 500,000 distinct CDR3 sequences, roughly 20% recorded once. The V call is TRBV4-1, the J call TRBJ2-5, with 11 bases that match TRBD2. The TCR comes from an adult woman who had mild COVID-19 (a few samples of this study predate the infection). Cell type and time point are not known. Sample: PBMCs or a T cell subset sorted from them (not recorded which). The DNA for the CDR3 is TGCGCCAGCAGCCAAGGTCTAGCGGGGGGTTACCAAGAGACCCAGTACTTC. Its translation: CASSQGLAGGYQETQYF.